The 18 T cell receptor beta chains given below trace back to one sample, sequenced in a study of cytomegalovirus exposure and HLA in healthy donors. Generated by immunoSEQ multiplex PCR, the TCRdb table keeps only in-frame clones and is missing some. The sample lists roughly 140,000 clones, 88% occurring once. Sample: PBMCs. These receptors were taken from a woman between 18 and 30 years old in good health and CMV-seropositive.

The chain carries TRBV6-5 and TRBJ1-5; 8 positions match TRBD1. CDR3 length: 15 amino acids. The V gene's germline CDR1 is MNHEY and CDR2 SVGAGI. The junction had 5 bases not matched to a gene; V was cut back by 6 bases and J by 1 base. The CDR3 DNA sequence: TGTGCCAGCAGGGTACAGGGGGGGAGCAATCAGCCCCAGCATTTT. The encoded protein is CASRVQGGSNQPQHF.

The chain employs TRBV28 and TRBJ1-3; TRBD1 matches 12 bases. CDR1 MDHEN and CDR2 SYDVKM come from the germline V gene. Germline trimming cut 4 bases from V and 7 bases from J; bases unmatched to any gene: 5. There are 15 residues in the CDR3. The CDR3 loop reads CASSWDRGQDNTIYF. The CDR3, as DNA: TGTGCCAGCAGTTGGGACAGGGGGCAAGACAACACCATATATTTT.

V is TRBV5-1 and J is TRBJ2-2; possibly TRBD1 for D (5 bases). V lost 3 bases and J lost 4, with 13 bases in between. CDR3 length: 15 residues. Germline CDR1 and CDR2: SGHRS and YFSETQ. This CDR3 reads CASSWAGQGTGELFF. The CDR3 nucleotides are TGCGCCAGCAGCTGGGCCGGACAAGGCACCGGGGAGCTGTTTTTT.

The chain is built from TRBV28 and TRBJ2-1, with no clear D. Trimming removed 6 bases at V and 0 bases at J, with 9 bases between. Germline V lookup: CDR1 MDHEN, CDR2 SYDVKM. The CDR3 spans 14 residues. CDR3 coding DNA: TGTGCCAGCAGCTCCTACCACTCCTACAATGAGCAGTTCTTC. Residues: CASSSYHSYNEQFF.

The CDR3 DNA reads TGTGCCAGCAGTTTATCGTCAGGTTCTGGCTACACCTTC. Translating gives CASSLSSGSGYTF. This rearrangement joins TRBV27 to TRBJ1-2; D not resolved. V dropped 0 bases and J dropped 7 bases, with 9 bases sitting between them. This CDR3 contains 13 residues. CDR1 is MNHEY, CDR2 SMNVEV, per germline (reference sequence).

This clone has more than one count but fewer than ten. The rearrangement uses TRBV11-2 and TRBJ2-3; 11 positions agree with TRBD1. V trimming: 0 bases; J trimming: 4 bases; junction bases outside the gene matches: 3. Germline V gene sequence: CDR1 SGHAT, CDR2 FQNNGV. The CDR3 totals 16 residues. CDR3 coding DNA: TGTGCCAGCAGCTTAGAGAGGGACAGGGGGTCAGATACGCAGTATTTT. As protein: CASSLERDRGSDTQYF.

V and J are TRBV27 and TRBJ1-6; perhaps TRBD1 as D (6 bases). The ends were cut back, 8 bases at V and 4 bases at J, with 6 bases in the middle. CDR3 size: 12 residues. Germline V CDR1 and CDR2: MNHEY, SMNVEV (reference sequence). The chain's CDR3 is CASGQYNSPLHF. CDR3 nucleotide sequence: TGTGCCAGCGGACAGTATAATTCACCCCTCCACTTT.

The CDR3 loop reads CASRSGTATEKLFF. Here the CDR3 DNA reads TGTGCCAGCAGGTCCGGGACAGCTACTGAAAAACTGTTTTTT. This rearrangement joins TRBV28 to TRBJ1-4; 7 bases map to TRBD1. The CDR3 is made up of 14 amino acids. Per the germline V gene, CDR1 is MDHEN and CDR2 is SYDVKM. V was pared by 6 bases and J by 7 bases, with 8 bases of the junction left unmatched.

The chain's CDR3 is CASSGAAWEPQHF. DNA of the CDR3: TGTGCCAGCAGTGGGGCAGCTTGGGAGCCCCAGCATTTT. The rearrangement uses TRBV2 and TRBJ1-5; no clear D. This CDR3 region has 13 residues. Germline V gene lookup returns CDR1 SNHLY and CDR2 FYNNEI. With 4 bases removed from V and 8 bases from J, the gap between germline ends came to 12 bases.

This rearrangement joins TRBV28 to TRBJ1-2; D unclear. The CDR3 spans 11 residues. Germline V gene lookup returns CDR1 MDHEN and CDR2 SYDVKM. V gave up 3 bases and J gave up 7 bases, with 6 bases separating them. CDR3 nucleotides: TGTGCCAGCAGTTTCAAGAGTGGCTACACCTTC. Amino acids: CASSFKSGYTF.

The CDR3 protein is CASSPPLLQETQYF. The CDR3 nucleotides are TGTGCCAGCAGCCCCCCCCTTCTCCAAGAGACCCAGTACTTC. The chain combines TRBV7-9 with TRBJ2-5; the D is unclear. CDR3 length equals 14 residues. The V end lost 5 bases, the J end lost 1 base, and 11 bases lay between the germline ends. Germline lookup yields CDR1 SEHNR and CDR2 FQNEAQ (reference sequence). The variable domain in full, completed from reference TRBV7-9 and TRBJ2-5, reads DTGVSQNPRHKITKRGQNVTFRCDPISEHNRLYWYRQTLGQGPEFLTYFQNEAQLEKSRLLSDRFSAERPKGSFSTLEIQRTEQGDSAMYLCASSPPLLQETQYFGPGTRLLVL.

The chain carries TRBV21-1 and TRBJ2-1; TRBD2 was called by the table and not checked on the DNA. TRBV21-1 is tagged as a pseudogene. The CDR3 sequence is 16 residues long. The CDR3 nucleotides are TGTGCCAGCAGCCCTAGCGGTGTCAGCTCCTACAATGAGCAGTTCTTC. Its translation: CASSPSGVSSYNEQFF.

This chain joins TRBV11-3 and TRBJ2-7; maybe TRBD1 (5 bases). This CDR3 comprises 17 residues. Trimming cost V 1 base and J 1 base, with 17 bases left between them. Looked up from germline, CDR1 is SGHNT and CDR2 is YENEEA. CDR3 sequence reads: CASSLAGALGISYEQYF. The CDR3 DNA sequence: TGTGCCAGCAGCTTAGCTGGGGCCCTCGGAATTTCCTACGAGCAGTACTTC. The entire variable domain, with the rest obtained from reference TRBV11-3 and TRBJ2-7, is as follows: EAGVVQSPRYKIIEKKQPVAFWCNPISGHNTLYWYLQNLGQGPELLIRYENEEAVDDSQLPKDRFSAERLKGVDSTLKIQPAELGDSAVYLCASSLAGALGISYEQYFGPGTRLTVT.

The chain couples TRBV5-1 to TRBJ2-1; 10 bases fit TRBD1. Losses at the gene ends were 4 bases for V and 5 bases for J; bases not matched to a gene: 9. The CDR3 runs to 16 residues. Germline V gives CDR1 SGHRS, CDR2 YFSETQ. CDR3 sequence (DNA): TGCGCCAGCAGCCATTTGGGACAGGGGTCAAACAATGAGCAGTTCTTC. Amino acids: CASSHLGQGSNNEQFF.

The genes are TRBV9 and TRBJ1-1; D is perhaps TRBD1 (6 bases). V was cut by 2 bases and J by 6 bases, with 14 bases left in between. This CDR3 spans 14 amino acids. Germline loops: CDR1 SGDLS, CDR2 YYNGEE. DNA for the CDR3: TGTGCCAGCAGCGTCGAGACAGGTTATGCTGAAGCTTTCTTT. This encodes CASSVETGYAEAFF.

The chain employs TRBV28 and TRBJ2-3, with TRBD2 matching 8 bases. Germline CDR1 MDHEN, CDR2 SYDVKM. The V and J ends lost 4 bases and 2 bases, in that order; junction bases with no gene match: 14. This CDR3 is built from 18 residues. CDR3 sequence: CASSSPRSTSGYTDTQYF. The CDR3 nucleotides are TGTGCCAGCAGTTCCCCCCGCTCTACTAGCGGCTACACAGATACGCAGTATTTT.

The chain has TRBV27 and TRBJ1-1, with no clear D. V lost 2 bases to trimming and J lost 2 bases, with 9 bases between them. Germline assignment: CDR1 MNHEY and CDR2 SMNVEV (reference sequence). This CDR3 spans 14 amino acids. The chain's CDR3 is CASSLILGNTEAFF. In nucleotides, the CDR3 is TGTGCCAGCAGTTTAATTCTGGGCAACACTGAAGCTTTCTTT.

On this clone: Other DNA sequences from this sample encode an identical CDR3 as well. The genes are TRBV7-9 and TRBJ1-5; the D gene is possibly TRBD1 (6 bases). CDR1 SEHNR and CDR2 FQNEAQ come from the germline V gene (reference sequence). CDR3 size: 14 residues. Trimming removed 5 bases at V and 3 bases at J, with 11 bases between. The DNA for the CDR3 is TGTGCCAGCAGCCCAGGACAGTTCAATCAGCCCCAGCATTTT. This codes for CASSPGQFNQPQHF.